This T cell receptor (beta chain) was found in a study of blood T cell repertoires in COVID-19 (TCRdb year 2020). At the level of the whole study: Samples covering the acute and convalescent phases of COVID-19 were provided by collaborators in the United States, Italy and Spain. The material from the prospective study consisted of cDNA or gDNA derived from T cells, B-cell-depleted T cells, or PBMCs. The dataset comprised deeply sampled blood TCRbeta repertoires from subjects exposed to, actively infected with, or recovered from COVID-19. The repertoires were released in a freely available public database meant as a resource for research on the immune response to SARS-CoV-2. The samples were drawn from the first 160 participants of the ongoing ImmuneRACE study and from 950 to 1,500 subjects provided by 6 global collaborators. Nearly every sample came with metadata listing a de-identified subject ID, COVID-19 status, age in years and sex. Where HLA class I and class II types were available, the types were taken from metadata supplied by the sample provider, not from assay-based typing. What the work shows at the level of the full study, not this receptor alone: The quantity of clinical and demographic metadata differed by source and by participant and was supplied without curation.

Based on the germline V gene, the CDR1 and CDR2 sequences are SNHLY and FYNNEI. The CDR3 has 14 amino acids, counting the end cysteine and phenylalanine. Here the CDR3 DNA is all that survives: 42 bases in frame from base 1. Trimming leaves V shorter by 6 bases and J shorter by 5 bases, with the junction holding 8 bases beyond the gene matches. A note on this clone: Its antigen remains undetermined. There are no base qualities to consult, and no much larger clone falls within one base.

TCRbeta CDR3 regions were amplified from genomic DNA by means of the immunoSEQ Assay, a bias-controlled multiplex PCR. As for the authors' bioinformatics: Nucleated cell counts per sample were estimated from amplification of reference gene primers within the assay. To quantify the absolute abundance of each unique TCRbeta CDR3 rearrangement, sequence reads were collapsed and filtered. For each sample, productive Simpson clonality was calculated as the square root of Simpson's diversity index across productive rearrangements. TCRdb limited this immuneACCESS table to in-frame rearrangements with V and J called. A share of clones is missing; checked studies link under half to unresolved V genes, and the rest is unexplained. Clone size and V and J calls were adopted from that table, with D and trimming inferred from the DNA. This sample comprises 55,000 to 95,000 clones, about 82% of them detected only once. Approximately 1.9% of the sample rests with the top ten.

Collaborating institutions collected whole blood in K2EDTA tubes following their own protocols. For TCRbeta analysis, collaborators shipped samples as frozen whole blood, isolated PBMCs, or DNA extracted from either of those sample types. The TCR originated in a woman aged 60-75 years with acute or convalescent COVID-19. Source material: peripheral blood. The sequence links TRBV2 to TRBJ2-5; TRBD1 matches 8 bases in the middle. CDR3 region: CASRDRVRRETQYF. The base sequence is TGTGCCAGCAGGGACAGGGTACGCCGTGAGACCCAGTACTTC.